This T cell receptor beta chain was captured in a study of T cell responses to AZD1222 COVID-19 vaccine. Study-wide findings and caveats: Nearly half of the spike-specific TCRs reportedly recognize variant regions that carry no mutations. An increase in Spike-specific TCR breadth and depth was observed after two AZD1222 doses.

Turning to this clone: Its antigen is not known. The sample contains more than one DNA sequence encoding this CDR3.

The assay was immunoSEQ multiplex PCR, and TCRdb's table has in-frame clones only and misses some. The table includes around 150,000 clones, roughly nine tenths detected once. Trimming cost V 4 bases and J 2 bases, with 11 bases left between them. Germline V gene data show CDR1 as SNHLY and CDR2 as FYNNEI. The CDR3 extends over 14 amino acids. V is TRBV2 and J is TRBJ1-2, with D perhaps matching TRBD1 (5 bases). This TCR was recovered from an adult who received the AZD1222 COVID-19 vaccine. The sequences come from peripheral blood, collected 28 days after the second AZD1222 dose. The CDR3 sequence: CASSGAGTNYGYTF. CDR3 DNA: TGTGCCAGCAGTGGCGCCGGGACCAACTATGGCTACACCTTC.